This T cell receptor beta chain was sequenced during a study of T cell repertoires in cytomegalovirus infection. Losses at the gene ends were 5 bases for V and 7 bases for J; bases not matched to a gene: 6. CDR3 length: 13 amino acids. Germline V gives CDR1 SGHTA, CDR2 FQGTGA. TCRdb used MiXCR to reprocess the reads, holding one entry per CDR3 protein. The table includes roughly 200,000 distinct CDR3 sequences, 35% to 40% detected once. This clonotype was seen a handful of times. Its antigen is unidentified. This receptor was obtained from a human donor in good health (CMV status not recorded). Some clones in this sample may be carry-over from other donors' samples. V is TRBV7-3 and J is TRBJ2-7; TRBD1 matches at 9 bases. The sequencing used CD8+ T cells from cultured PBMCs, collected from culture after CMV antigen stimulation. The CDR3 sequence is CASSPMGTGEQYF. CDR3 nucleotide sequence: TGTGCCAGCAGCCCGATGGGGACAGGGGAGCAGTACTTC.